These T cell receptor beta chains were read from a single sample in a study of beta chain features in type 1 diabetes. Sequenced by immunoSEQ multiplex PCR; TCRdb stores in-frame clones only, minus some. Altogether 200,000 to 250,000 clones are present, about a sixth being singletons, with the ten largest covering approximately 0.081%. Sequencing input: naive CD4+ T cells from blood. These receptors were obtained from a man aged 25-45 years with type 1 diabetes. Each CDR3 is given with its conserved first and last residue. A D gene is named only where the DNA matches it firmly. For some rows the clone size is stated as once, few or many, or as a class when expanded; others skip it.

D gene	J gene	clone size	V gene	CDR3 DNA	CDR3 protein
NA	TRBJ1-2	few	TRBV7-9	TGTGCCAGCAGCTCCTCAGGGGCCGGAAACTATGGCTACACCTTC	CASSSSGAGNYGYTF
NA	TRBJ2-2	few	TRBV25-1	TGTGCCAGCAGTGGCGGCCTAGCCGCTTTCACCGGGGAGCTGTTTTTT	CASSGGLAAFTGELFF
TRBD1	TRBJ1-4	few	TRBV25-1	TGTGCCAGCAGGGACAGGGCAACTAATGAAAAACTGTTTTTT	CASRDRATNEKLFF
NA	TRBJ2-7	few	TRBV30	TGTGCCTGGAGTCAGGGGTACGAGCAGTACTTC	CAWSQGYEQYF
NA	TRBJ2-7	few	TRBV7-2	TGTGCCAGCAGCCTCCAATACGAGCAGTACTTC	CASSLQYEQYF
TRBD2	TRBJ2-1	few	TRBV5-4	TGTGCCAGCAGCCGAGATGGACTAGCGGCCTACAATGAGCAGTTCTTC	CASSRDGLAAYNEQFF
NA	TRBJ2-3	NA	TRBV4-3	TGCGCCAGCAGCCAAGATGTTATCACAGATACGCAGTATTTT	CASSQDVITDTQYF
NA	TRBJ2-5	NA	TRBV27	TGTGCCAGCAGTTTGGGCCGGGGGCAAGAGACCCAGTACTTC	CASSLGRGQETQYF
TRBD1	TRBJ1-4	few	TRBV29-1	TGCAGCGTTCGTAAAACAGGGGGCGTTGAAAAACTGTTTTTT	CSVRKTGGVEKLFF
NA	TRBJ2-2	NA	TRBV7-9	TGTGCCAGCAGCAAACCCTTAGGGGGCACCGGGGAGCTGTTTTTT	CASSKPLGGTGELFF
NA	TRBJ1-2	NA	TRBV25-1	TGTGCCAGCAGTGAACAGGGGAGCTATGGCTACACCTTC	CASSEQGSYGYTF
NA	TRBJ1-2	few	TRBV23-1	TGCGCCAGCAGTCAATCGGGAGCGGGCAATGGCTACACCTTC	CASSQSGAGNGYTF
NA	TRBJ1-1	NA	TRBV30	TGTGCCTGGAGGCGGGGGAACACTGAAGCTTTCTTT	CAWRRGNTEAFF
NA	TRBJ2-1	NA	TRBV9	TGTGCCAGCAGCGTAGGTAGTACTGTCTACAATGAGCAGTTCTTC	CASSVGSTVYNEQFF
NA	TRBJ1-1	few	TRBV29-1	TGCAGCGCGGTCCCTGAAGCTTTCTTT	CSAVPEAFF
TRBD2	TRBJ2-5	NA	TRBV9	TGTGCCAGCAGCGTAGGAGCTAGCGGAGTACTCCAAGAGACCCAGTACTTC	CASSVGASGVLQETQYF
TRBD2	TRBJ2-3	few	TRBV30	TGTGCCTGGTCGGCGGGACTAGCGAGAACGACCACAGATACGCAGTATTTT	CAWSAGLARTTTDTQYF
NA	TRBJ2-7	NA	TRBV7-3	TGTGCCAGCAGCCCGCCCTCGAACGGCAAGCACGAGCAGTACTTC	CASSPPSNGKHEQYF
NA	TRBJ2-3	NA	TRBV27	TGTGCCAGCAGTTTCCGAGGGGCAGATACGCAGTATTTT	CASSFRGADTQYF
TRBD1	TRBJ1-2	few	TRBV29-1	TGCAGCGTTGGACAGGGGGCGGCTGGCTACACCTTC	CSVGQGAAGYTF
NA	TRBJ2-7	NA	TRBV19	TGTGCCAGTAGACCGAGACGGTCCTACGAGCAGTACTTC	CASRPRRSYEQYF
TRBD1	TRBJ2-7	few	TRBV30	TGTGCCTGGAGTATCGACAGGGGTCCCCTCGAGCAGTACTTC	CAWSIDRGPLEQYF